This T cell receptor (beta chain) emerged from a study of T cell clonotyping in hematopoietic cell transplantation. Germline lookup yields CDR1 GTSNPN and CDR2 SVGIG (reference sequence). V gave up 5 bases and J gave up 8 bases, with 13 bases separating them. The CDR3 extends over 12 amino acids. General study points: After transplant, recipient diversity fell while pathologically expanded clonotypes grew through day 180. Higher Inverse Simpson Index values in graft donor and pretransplant recipient predicted broader posttransplant TCR diversity.

Generated by immunoSEQ multiplex PCR, the TCRdb table keeps only in-frame clones and is missing some. The data show 17,000 or so clones, over 55% seen once. Worth noting for this clone: Its antigen remains unidentified.

This sequence was found in a woman aged 60 to 75 in good health. Some clones in this sample may be carry-over from other donors' samples. This chain uses TRBV30 with TRBJ2-1, with a tentative D call TRBD2 (6 bases). The sequenced sample was peripheral blood mononuclear cells. CDR3 loop: CAWGGTLDEQFF. DNA of the CDR3: TGTGCCTGGGGAGGGACTCTCGATGAGCAGTTCTTC.